A single sample gave rise to the 30 T cell receptor beta chains below, sequenced in a study of human T cells and chemical hapten exposure. Via MiXCR, TCRdb re-called the RACE reads, giving one row per CDR3 protein. The table lists some 400,000 distinct CDR3 sequences, roughly 5% of them singletons. Time point specified: patch test 1, 2 weeks after DPC sensitization. Noted treatment: therapeutic diphenylcyclopropenone sensitization with weekly scalp DPC. The sequencing used whole blood, collected in connection with sensitization to the hapten diphenylcyclopropenone (DPC). The receptor set was obtained from a woman in her fifties or sixties with alopecia areata. Some clones in this sample may be carry-over from other donors' samples.

This clonotype was seen a handful of times. The genes are TRBV9 and TRBJ2-7, with D tentatively TRBD1 or TRBD2 (5 bases each). Germline V gene sequence: CDR1 SGDLS, CDR2 YYNGEE. This CDR3 has 16 amino acids. Trimming removed 4 bases from V and 3 bases from J, with 20 bases in between. The CDR3 sequence is CASSPLVGPLSYEQYF. The DNA of the CDR3 is TGTGCCAGCAGCCCCCTTGTGGGACCGTTAAGCTACGAGCAGTACTTC.

The genes are TRBV4-2 and TRBJ2-3; TRBD1 matches 7 bases. The CDR3 is 16 residues long. Trimming removed 4 bases from V and 0 bases from J; junction bases left unmatched: 7. The germline gives CDR1 LGHNA, CDR2 YNFKEQ. CDR3 loop: CASSRTRTGSTDTQYF. In DNA, the CDR3 is TGTGCCAGCAGCCGCACCCGGACAGGTAGCACAGATACGCAGTATTTT.

There are many counts of this clonotype. The chain uses TRBV30 and TRBJ1-3; TRBD1 is a possible D gene (6 bases). Germline V gene data show CDR1 as GTSNPN and CDR2 as SVGIG (reference sequence). The CDR3 length is 16 residues. Trimming removed 1 base at V and 0 bases at J, with 13 bases between. The DNA of the CDR3 is TGTGCCTGGAGTGGAGAGGGACATGGCTCTGGAAACACCATATATTTT. It is translated as CAWSGEGHGSGNTIYF.

This rearrangement joins TRBV5-5 to TRBJ1-6, with no clear D. Germline-derived CDR1 and CDR2 are SGHKS and YYEKEE (reference sequence). Trimming took 4 bases from V and 5 from J, leaving 10 bases between them. The CDR3 consists of 14 residues. The CDR3 protein is CASSRSQNNSPLHF. For the CDR3, the DNA is TGTGCCAGCAGCCGTTCCCAGAATAATTCACCCCTCCACTTT.

The rearrangement joins TRBV7-2 to TRBJ2-3; 11 bases map to TRBD1. In germline, CDR1 is SGHTA, CDR2 FQGNSA. Trimming cost V 3 bases and J 0 bases; bases outside gene matches: 14. The CDR3 is 20 amino acids. In DNA, the CDR3 is TGTGCCAGCAGCTTTGTCCGGACAGGGGGCCGTCTTACTAGCACAGATACGCAGTATTTT. Protein sequence: CASSFVRTGGRLTSTDTQYF.

About this clonotype itself: One end of the junction fails to match germline, which may point to a read error. The chain recombines TRBV15 with TRBJ1-6, with no clear D. CDR1 and CDR2 from the germline V gene are LNHNV and YYDKDF (reference sequence). The CDR3 is 15 residues long. The CDR3 sequence: CATNRGRRDNSPLHF. DNA for the CDR3: TGTGCCACCAACAGAGGCCGGAGGGATAATTCACCCCTCCACTTT.

This clonotype was detected ten times or more. CDR3 residues: CASGLAGGTDNEQFF. For the CDR3, the DNA is TGTGCCAGCGGGCTAGCGGGAGGTACCGACAATGAGCAGTTCTTC. V is TRBV6-5 and J is TRBJ2-1; 11 nucleotides match TRBD2. CDR1 MNHEY and CDR2 SVGAGI come from the germline V gene. The CDR3 spans 15 residues. V dropped 8 bases and J dropped 5; count of bases not matched to a gene: 8.

Ten or more counts support this clonotype. The rearrangement uses TRBV7-2 and TRBJ2-1; D is uncertain. V was shortened by 5 bases and J by 10 bases, with 15 bases between the two germline ends. Germline CDR1 reads SGHTA; CDR2 reads FQGNSA. CDR3 size: 13 residues. The CDR3 nucleotides are TGTGCCAGCAGCAGCCCTCAGATAGTGGAGCAGTTCTTC. It translates to CASSSPQIVEQFF.

This clonotype has a count of ten or more. The chain carries TRBV27 and TRBJ2-1; either TRBD1 or TRBD2 may fit D (6 bases each). Germline values: CDR1 MNHEY, CDR2 SMNVEV (reference sequence). There are 15 residues in the CDR3. V lost 2 bases, J lost 9 bases, and 17 bases lay in between. CDR3 amino acids: CASSLVPGALLEQFF. CDR3 sequence (DNA): TGTGCCAGCAGTTTAGTCCCGGGGGCCCTCCTTGAGCAGTTCTTC.

The table lists this clonotype with many counts. The rearrangement links TRBV28 to TRBJ2-1, with 10 bases identical to TRBD2. V was pared by 6 bases and J by 0 bases, with 2 bases of the junction left unmatched. Germline V gene data show CDR1 as MDHEN and CDR2 as SYDVKM. The CDR3 consists of 15 residues. Here the CDR3 DNA reads TGTGCCAGCAGACTAGCGGGGAGCTCCTACAATGAGCAGTTCTTC. Translation: CASRLAGSSYNEQFF.

This clonotype was seen ten or more times. The chain links TRBV12-3 or TRBV12-4 to TRBJ2-1; TRBD1 matches at 12 bases. V was pared by 5 bases and J by 9 bases, with 8 bases of the junction left unmatched. The CDR3 has 15 residues. The CDR3 bases are TGTGCCAGCAGTCCTCCGGGACAGGGGGCCGGTGAGCAGTTCTTC. Translation gives CASSPPGQGAGEQFF.

This clonotype was counted at least ten times. The chain recombines TRBV5-1 with TRBJ1-1; D is ambiguous. Germline V CDR1 and CDR2: SGHRS, YFSETQ. V lost 4 bases to trimming and J lost 1 base, with 17 bases between them. The CDR3 extends over 16 amino acids. The CDR3: CASSPRGLRENTEAFF. CDR3 nucleotides: TGCGCCAGCAGCCCACGGGGTTTACGGGAGAACACTGAAGCTTTCTTT.

This clonotype was found many times. The rearrangement uses TRBV28 and TRBJ2-5; TRBD1 matches at 11 bases. V shed 4 bases, J shed 4 bases, and the junction held 8 bases outside the gene matches. CDR1 and CDR2 (germline): MDHEN, SYDVKM. There are 16 residues in the CDR3. The CDR3 region has the DNA TGTGCCAGCAGTTGGTCCGGGACAGGGGGTTTAGAGACCCAGTACTTC. This encodes CASSWSGTGGLETQYF.

The rearrangement joins TRBV7-2 to TRBJ2-2; D is perhaps TRBD1 or TRBD2 (5 bases each). V was shortened by 1 base and J by 0 bases, with 15 bases between the two germline ends. The CDR3 consists of 18 residues. Germline values: CDR1 SGHTA, CDR2 FQGNSA. CDR3 nucleotides: TGTGCCAGCAGCTTAGGCATGGGACGTTACTCGAACACCGGGGAGCTGTTTTTT. It translates to CASSLGMGRYSNTGELFF.

The sample holds many counts of this clonotype. The rearrangement uses TRBV12-3 or TRBV12-4 and TRBJ1-1; D gene unclear. The V end lost 3 bases, the J end lost 7 bases, and 9 bases lay between the germline ends. The CDR3 is made up of 12 amino acids. The CDR3 DNA is TGTGCCAGCAGTTTCCAAGTGGATGAAGCTTTCTTT. Its translation is CASSFQVDEAFF.

This clonotype showed up just a few times. The rearrangement joins TRBV3-1 to TRBJ1-1; the D gene is possibly TRBD1 (6 bases). V was cut by 4 bases and J by 1 base, with 10 bases left in between. Germline V gives CDR1 LGHDT, CDR2 YNNKEL (reference sequence). The CDR3 runs to 14 residues. CDR3 residues: CASSRATGNTEAFF. For the CDR3, the DNA is TGTGCCAGCAGCCGGGCGACAGGGAACACTGAAGCTTTCTTT.

This clonotype was recorded many times. The chain joins TRBV9 to TRBJ2-7; maybe TRBD2 (6 bases). Per germline, CDR1 SGDLS and CDR2 YYNGEE. The CDR3 contains 14 residues. With 4 bases removed from V and 2 bases from J, the gap between germline ends came to 13 bases. DNA of the CDR3: TGTGCCAGCAGCCCAAGCGGGCCAACCTACGAGCAGTACTTC. Translating it yields CASSPSGPTYEQYF.

This clonotype came up many times. This chain uses TRBV7-2 with TRBJ1-1; no definite D call. Per the germline V gene, CDR1 is SGHTA and CDR2 is FQGNSA. V gave up 7 bases and J gave up 1 base, with 10 bases separating them. This CDR3 contains 13 residues. CDR3 amino acids: CASTKGSNTEAFF. CDR3 sequence (DNA): TGTGCCAGCACCAAAGGATCGAACACTGAAGCTTTCTTT.

This clonotype was counted ten times or more. J is TRBJ1-5 and V is TRBV5-6, with a tentative D call TRBD1 (6 bases). CDR3 length equals 14 residues. In germline, CDR1 is SGHDT, CDR2 YYEEEE. The V gene lost 3 bases and the J gene lost 4 bases, with 11 bases spanning the gap. The CDR3 loop is CASSSARGNQPQHF. The CDR3 DNA reads TGTGCCAGCAGCTCTGCAAGGGGGAATCAGCCCCAGCATTTT.

This clonotype was recorded at least ten times. CDR3 nucleotides: TGTGCCAGCAGCCTCCAGACTAGCGGTAGCACAGATACGCAGTATTTT. This sequence encodes CASSLQTSGSTDTQYF. The J gene is TRBJ2-3, the V gene TRBV7-8; 9 bases are shared with TRBD2. The CDR3 has 16 residues. The V and J ends lost 5 bases and 0 bases, in that order; junction bases with no gene match: 6. The V gene's germline CDR1 is SGHVS and CDR2 FQNEAQ.

The chain couples TRBV4-3 to TRBJ2-1, with 9 positions matching TRBD2. This CDR3 comprises 20 residues. V was pared by 0 bases and J by 0 bases, with 12 bases of the junction left unmatched. The germline V gene has CDR1 LGHNA and CDR2 YSLEER. The CDR3: CASSQDHLAGIVNSYNEQFF. The CDR3 DNA follows: TGCGCCAGCAGCCAAGATCACCTAGCGGGAATCGTCAACTCCTACAATGAGCAGTTCTTC.

This clonotype was counted a single time. The chain has TRBV7-2 and TRBJ2-5, with a weak D call TRBD2 (6 bases). CDR3 length: 14 residues. Germline CDR1 reads SGHTA; CDR2 reads FQGNSA. Trimming removed 7 bases at V and 6 bases at J, with 18 bases between. Here the CDR3 reads CASNPVGGRKTQYF. In DNA, the CDR3 is TGTGCCAGCAACCCGGTCGGAGGGAGGAAGACCCAGTACTTC.

Ten or more counts support this clonotype. The chain uses TRBV6-1 and TRBJ2-3; 8 bases are shared with TRBD2. V trimming: 7 bases; J trimming: 0 bases; junction bases outside the gene matches: 9. Per the germline V gene, CDR1 is MNHNS and CDR2 is SASEGT. The CDR3 is 16 amino acids. The CDR3 sequence: CASNPIAGSSTDTQYF. CDR3 bases: TGTGCCAGCAATCCTATAGCGGGGAGTAGCACAGATACGCAGTATTTT.

This clonotype has ten or more counts. The V and J genes are TRBV3-1 and TRBJ2-7; no clear D gene. The ends were cut back, 3 bases at V and 5 bases at J, with 11 bases in the middle. The CDR3 contains 13 residues. Germline CDR1 reads LGHDT; CDR2 reads YNNKEL (reference sequence). Written as DNA, the CDR3 is TGTGCCAGCAGCCAGGCGGACGCCCACGAGCAGTACTTC. The encoded protein is CASSQADAHEQYF.

This clonotype was seen repeatedly, ten times or more. This rearrangement joins TRBV7-9 to TRBJ2-3; D is unclear. V was pared by 5 bases and J by 4 bases, with 7 bases between. The CDR3 is 12 residues long. Germline V gene lookup returns CDR1 SEHNR and CDR2 FQNEAQ (reference sequence). The CDR3: CASSGRPDTQYF. The CDR3 bases are TGTGCCAGCAGCGGAAGGCCAGATACGCAGTATTTT.

The chain links TRBV7-2 to TRBJ2-6; D is uncertain. This CDR3 has 16 residues. CDR1 and CDR2 (germline): SGHTA, FQGNSA. The V and J ends lost 1 base and 0 bases respectively, with 7 bases between them. CDR3 sequence reads: CASSLVGNSGANVLTF. DNA for the CDR3: TGTGCCAGCAGCTTAGTGGGGAACTCTGGGGCCAACGTCCTGACTTTC.

The rearrangement joins TRBV6-1 to TRBJ2-6; D not certain. The V and J ends lost 2 bases and 3 bases respectively, with 11 bases between them. Germline CDR1 MNHNS, CDR2 SASEGT. There are 16 residues in the CDR3. Here the CDR3 reads CASSELRGRGANVLTF. CDR3 coding DNA: TGTGCCAGCAGTGAACTGAGAGGCCGTGGGGCCAACGTCCTGACTTTC.

The chain has TRBV3-1 and TRBJ1-5; maybe TRBD1 (5 bases). Germline V lookup: CDR1 LGHDT, CDR2 YNNKEL (reference sequence). Trimming shortened V by 1 base and J by 3 bases, and 10 bases separated the two germline ends. The CDR3 covers 15 residues. CDR3 nucleotides: TGTGCCAGCAGCCAAGGACAGCTACTCAATCAGCCCCAGCATTTT. Residues: CASSQGQLLNQPQHF.

This clonotype was counted ten times or more. The V call is TRBV5-1, the J call TRBJ2-3; D uncertain. V was clipped by 0 bases and J by 2 bases, with 13 bases between them. This CDR3 region has 16 residues. Germline lookup yields CDR1 SGHRS and CDR2 YFSETQ. CDR3 DNA sequence: TGCGCCAGCAGCTTGGAACCCGCAAATCCCACAGATACGCAGTATTTT. Translated, it gives CASSLEPANPTDTQYF.

This clonotype was seen many times. The V call is TRBV30, the J call TRBJ2-6; weak D call: TRBD2 (5 bases). Per germline, CDR1 GTSNPN and CDR2 SVGIG (reference sequence). This CDR3 region has 14 residues. The V end was cut by 1 base, the J end by 2 bases, with 6 bases between. In DNA, the CDR3 is TGTGCCTGGAGTGACGGGGCTGGGGCCAACGTCCTGACTTTC. It translates to CAWSDGAGANVLTF. The full variable domain, completed using reference TRBV30 and TRBJ2-6, is SQTIHQWPATLVQPVGSPLSLECTVEGTSNPNLYWYRQAAGRGLQLLFYSVGIGQISSEVPQNLSASRPQDRQFILSSKKLLLSDSGFYLCAWSDGAGANVLTFGAGSRLTVL.